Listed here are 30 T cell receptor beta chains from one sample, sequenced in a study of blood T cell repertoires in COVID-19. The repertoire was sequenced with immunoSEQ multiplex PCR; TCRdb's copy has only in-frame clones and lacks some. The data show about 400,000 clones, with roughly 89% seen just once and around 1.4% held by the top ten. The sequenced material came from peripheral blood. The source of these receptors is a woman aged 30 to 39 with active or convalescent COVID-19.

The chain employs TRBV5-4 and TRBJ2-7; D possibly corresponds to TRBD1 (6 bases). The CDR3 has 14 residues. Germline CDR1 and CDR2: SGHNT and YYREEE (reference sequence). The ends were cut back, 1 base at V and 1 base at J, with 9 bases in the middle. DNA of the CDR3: TGTGCCAGCAGCTTGAGCGGACAGTCCTACGAGCAGTACTTC. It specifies CASSLSGQSYEQYF.

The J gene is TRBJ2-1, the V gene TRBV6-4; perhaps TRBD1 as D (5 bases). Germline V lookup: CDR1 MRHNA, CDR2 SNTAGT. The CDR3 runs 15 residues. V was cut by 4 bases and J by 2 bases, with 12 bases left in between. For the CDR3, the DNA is TGTGCCAGCAGTGTGAGCAGGGAACCCTACAATGAGCAGTTCTTC. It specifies CASSVSREPYNEQFF.

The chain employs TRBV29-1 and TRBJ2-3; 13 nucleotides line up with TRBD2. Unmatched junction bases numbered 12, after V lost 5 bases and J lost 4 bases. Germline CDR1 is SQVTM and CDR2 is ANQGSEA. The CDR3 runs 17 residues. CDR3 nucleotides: TGCAGCGTTTCCCAAGGACTAGCGGGAGATGGTTCAGATACGCAGTATTTT. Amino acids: CSVSQGLAGDGSDTQYF.

This CDR3 reads CASSLVGTGLAAYEQYF. The DNA for the CDR3 is TGTGCCAGCAGCTTAGTCGGAACGGGACTAGCGGCTTACGAGCAGTACTTC. The chain recombines TRBV11-2 with TRBJ2-7; TRBD2 agrees at 11 bases. V shed 1 base and J 4 bases; nucleotides not matched to a gene: 9. This CDR3 spans 17 amino acids. Germline CDR1 is SGHAT and CDR2 is FQNNGV.

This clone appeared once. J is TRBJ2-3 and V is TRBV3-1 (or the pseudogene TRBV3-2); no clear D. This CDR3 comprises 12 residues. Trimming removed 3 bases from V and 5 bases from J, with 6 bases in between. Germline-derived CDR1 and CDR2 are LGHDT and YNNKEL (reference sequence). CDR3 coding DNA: TGTGCCAGCAGCCAGGTAGTAGATACGCAGTATTTT. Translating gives CASSQVVDTQYF.

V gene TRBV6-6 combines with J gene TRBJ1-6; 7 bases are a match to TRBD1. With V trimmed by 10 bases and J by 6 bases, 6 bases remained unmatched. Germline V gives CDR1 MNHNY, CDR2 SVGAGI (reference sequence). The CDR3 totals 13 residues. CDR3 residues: CATTTGFNSPLHF. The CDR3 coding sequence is TGTGCCACCACGACAGGGTTTAATTCACCCCTCCACTTT.

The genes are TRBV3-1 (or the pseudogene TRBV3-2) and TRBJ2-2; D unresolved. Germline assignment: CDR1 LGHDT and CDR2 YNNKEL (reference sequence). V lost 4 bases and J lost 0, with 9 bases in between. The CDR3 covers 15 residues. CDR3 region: CASSLPYTNTGELFF. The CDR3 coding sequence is TGTGCCAGCAGCCTCCCTTACACGAACACCGGGGAGCTGTTTTTT.

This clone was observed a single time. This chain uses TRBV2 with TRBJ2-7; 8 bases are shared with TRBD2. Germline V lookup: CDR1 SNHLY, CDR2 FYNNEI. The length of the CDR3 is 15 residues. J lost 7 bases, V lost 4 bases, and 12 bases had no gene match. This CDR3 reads CASSASGSGSGEQYF. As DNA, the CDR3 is TGTGCCAGCAGTGCAAGCGGGAGTGGGTCCGGGGAGCAGTACTTC.

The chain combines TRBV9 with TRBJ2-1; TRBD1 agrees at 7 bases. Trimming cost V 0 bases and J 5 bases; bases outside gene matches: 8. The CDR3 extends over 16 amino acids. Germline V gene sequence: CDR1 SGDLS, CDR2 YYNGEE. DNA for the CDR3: TGTGCCAGCAGCGTAGCCCAATGGACAGGAAACAATGAGCAGTTCTTC. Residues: CASSVAQWTGNNEQFF.

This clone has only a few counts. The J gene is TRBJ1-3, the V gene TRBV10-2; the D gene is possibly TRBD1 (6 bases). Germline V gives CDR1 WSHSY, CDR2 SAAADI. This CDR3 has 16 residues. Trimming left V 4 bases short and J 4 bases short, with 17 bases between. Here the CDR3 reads CASSGSGASAGNTIYF. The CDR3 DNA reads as TGCGCCAGCAGTGGGTCGGGGGCCTCGGCCGGAAACACCATATATTTT.

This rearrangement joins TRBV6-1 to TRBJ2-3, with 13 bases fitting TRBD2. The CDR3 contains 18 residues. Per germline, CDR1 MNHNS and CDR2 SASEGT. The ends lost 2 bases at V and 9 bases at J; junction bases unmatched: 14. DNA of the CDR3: TGTGCCAGCAGTGAAACGTGGGGGACTAGCGGGATCACCGTGACGCAGTATTTT. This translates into CASSETWGTSGITVTQYF.

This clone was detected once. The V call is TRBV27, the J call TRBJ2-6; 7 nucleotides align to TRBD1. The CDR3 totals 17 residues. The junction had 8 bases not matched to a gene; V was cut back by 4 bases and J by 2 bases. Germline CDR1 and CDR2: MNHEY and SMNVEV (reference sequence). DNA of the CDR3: TGTGCCAGCAGTTCACAGGGGTTTCTTCCTGGGGCCAACGTCCTGACTTTC. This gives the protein CASSSQGFLPGANVLTF. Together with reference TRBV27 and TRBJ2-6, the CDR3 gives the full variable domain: EAQVTQNPRYLITVTGKKLTVTCSQNMNHEYMSWYRQDPGLGLRQIYYSMNVEVTDKGDVPEGYKVSRKEKRNFPLILESPSPNQTSLYFCASSSQGFLPGANVLTFGAGSRLTVL.

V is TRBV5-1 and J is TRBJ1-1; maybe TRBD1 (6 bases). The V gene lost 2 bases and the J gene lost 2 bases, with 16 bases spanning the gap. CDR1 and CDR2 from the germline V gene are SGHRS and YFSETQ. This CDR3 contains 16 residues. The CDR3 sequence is CASSFKAGTPNTEAFF. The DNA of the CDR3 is TGCGCCAGCAGCTTTAAAGCCGGGACACCAAACACTGAAGCTTTCTTT.

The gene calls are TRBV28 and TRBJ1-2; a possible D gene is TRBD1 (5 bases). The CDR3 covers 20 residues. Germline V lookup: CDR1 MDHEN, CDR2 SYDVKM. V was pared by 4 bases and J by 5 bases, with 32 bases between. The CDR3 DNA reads TGTGCCAGCAGTTCTCCAAAAGGCGGGACCTTGGGGATGGGTTATTATGGCTACACCTTC. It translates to CASSSPKGGTLGMGYYGYTF.

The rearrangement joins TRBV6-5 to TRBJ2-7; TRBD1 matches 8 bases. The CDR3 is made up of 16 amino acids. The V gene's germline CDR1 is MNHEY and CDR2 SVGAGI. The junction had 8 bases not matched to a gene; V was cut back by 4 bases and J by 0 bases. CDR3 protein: CASSSYRDRTSYEQYF. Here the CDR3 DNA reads TGTGCCAGCAGTTCATACCGGGACAGGACCTCCTACGAGCAGTACTTC.

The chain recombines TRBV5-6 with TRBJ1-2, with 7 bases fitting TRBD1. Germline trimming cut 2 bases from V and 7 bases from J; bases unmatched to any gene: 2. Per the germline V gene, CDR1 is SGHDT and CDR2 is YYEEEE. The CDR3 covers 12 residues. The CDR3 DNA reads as TGTGCCAGCAGCTTCACAGGGGTTGGCTACACCTTC. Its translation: CASSFTGVGYTF.

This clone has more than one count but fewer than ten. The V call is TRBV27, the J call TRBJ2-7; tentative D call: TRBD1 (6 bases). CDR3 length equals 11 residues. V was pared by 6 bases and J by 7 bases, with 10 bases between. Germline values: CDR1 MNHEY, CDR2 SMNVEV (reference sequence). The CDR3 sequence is CASRFGQEQYF. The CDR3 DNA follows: TGTGCCAGCAGATTTGGACAGGAGCAGTACTTC.

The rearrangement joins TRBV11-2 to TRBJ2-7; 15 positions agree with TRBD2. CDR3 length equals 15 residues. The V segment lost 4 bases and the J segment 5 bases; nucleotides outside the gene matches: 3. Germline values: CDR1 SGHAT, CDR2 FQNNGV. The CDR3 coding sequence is TGTGCCAGCAGCTCCAGGACTAGCGGGAGGGACGAGCAGTACTTC. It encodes CASSSRTSGRDEQYF.

CDR3 nucleotide sequence: TGCGCCAGCAGTGAAATTTCGGGACAGGGGGCGAACACTGAAGCTTTCTTT. Protein: CASSEISGQGANTEAFF. The V call is TRBV10-1, the J call TRBJ1-1; 12 bases agree with TRBD1. The V and J ends lost 3 bases and 1 base, in that order; junction bases with no gene match: 6. The CDR3 is made up of 17 amino acids. Germline CDR1 is WNHNN and CDR2 is SYGVQD (reference sequence).

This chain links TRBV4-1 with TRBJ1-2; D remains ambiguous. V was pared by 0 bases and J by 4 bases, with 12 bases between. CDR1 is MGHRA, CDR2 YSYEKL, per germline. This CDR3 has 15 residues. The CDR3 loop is CASSQDPGSAYGYTF. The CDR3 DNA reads TGCGCCAGCAGCCAAGATCCCGGGTCGGCCTATGGCTACACCTTC.

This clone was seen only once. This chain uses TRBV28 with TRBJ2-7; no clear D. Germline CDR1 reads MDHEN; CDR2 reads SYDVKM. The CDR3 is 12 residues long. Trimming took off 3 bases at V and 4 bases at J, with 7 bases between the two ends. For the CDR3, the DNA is TGTGCCAGCAGTTTCCCCAGGTACGAGCAGTACTTC. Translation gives CASSFPRYEQYF.

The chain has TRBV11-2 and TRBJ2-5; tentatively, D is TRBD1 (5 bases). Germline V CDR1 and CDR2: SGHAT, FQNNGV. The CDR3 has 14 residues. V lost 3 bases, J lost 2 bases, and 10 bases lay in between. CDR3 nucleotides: TGTGCCAGCAGCTTGACAGACGAACAAGAGACCCAGTACTTC. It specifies CASSLTDEQETQYF.

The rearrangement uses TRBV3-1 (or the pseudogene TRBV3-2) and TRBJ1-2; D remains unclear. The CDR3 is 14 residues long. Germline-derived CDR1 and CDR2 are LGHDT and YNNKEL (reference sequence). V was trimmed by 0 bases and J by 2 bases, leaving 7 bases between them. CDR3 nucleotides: TGTGCCAGCAGCCAAGAATCAGGAAACTATGGCTACACCTTC. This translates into CASSQESGNYGYTF.

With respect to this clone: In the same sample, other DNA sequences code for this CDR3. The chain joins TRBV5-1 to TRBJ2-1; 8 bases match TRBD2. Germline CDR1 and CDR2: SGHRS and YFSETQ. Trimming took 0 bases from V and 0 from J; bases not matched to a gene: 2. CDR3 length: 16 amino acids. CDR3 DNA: TGCGCCAGCAGCTTGGTTGCGGGGGGCTCCTACAATGAGCAGTTCTTC. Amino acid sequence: CASSLVAGGSYNEQFF.

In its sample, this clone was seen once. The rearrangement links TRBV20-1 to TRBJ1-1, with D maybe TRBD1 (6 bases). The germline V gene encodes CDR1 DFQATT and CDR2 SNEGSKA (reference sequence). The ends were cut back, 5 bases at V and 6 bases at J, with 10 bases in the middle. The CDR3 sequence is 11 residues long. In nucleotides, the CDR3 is TGCAGTGCTCAGGACAGATCTGAAGCTTTCTTT. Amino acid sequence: CSAQDRSEAFF.

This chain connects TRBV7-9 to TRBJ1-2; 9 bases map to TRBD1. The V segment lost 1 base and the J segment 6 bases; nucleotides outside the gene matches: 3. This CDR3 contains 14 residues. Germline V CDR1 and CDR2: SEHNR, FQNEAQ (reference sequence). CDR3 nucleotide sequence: TGTGCCAGCAGCTTAGGGACAGGGGAGGATGGCTACACCTTC. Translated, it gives CASSLGTGEDGYTF.

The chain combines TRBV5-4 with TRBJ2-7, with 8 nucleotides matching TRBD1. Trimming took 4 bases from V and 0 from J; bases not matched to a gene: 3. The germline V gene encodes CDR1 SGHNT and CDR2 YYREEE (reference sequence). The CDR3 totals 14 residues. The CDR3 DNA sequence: TGTGCCAGCAGCGGACAGGGCCGCTCCTACGAGCAGTACTTC. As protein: CASSGQGRSYEQYF.

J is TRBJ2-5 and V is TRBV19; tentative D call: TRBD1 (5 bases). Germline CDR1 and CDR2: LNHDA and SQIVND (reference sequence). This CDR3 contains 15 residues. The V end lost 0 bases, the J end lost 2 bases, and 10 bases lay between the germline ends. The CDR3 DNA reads TGTGCCAGTAGTATAGATATCCCAGGGCAAGAGACCCAGTACTTC. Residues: CASSIDIPGQETQYF.

The CDR3 is CASSVASGGYDTQYF. DNA of the CDR3: TGTGCCAGCAGTGTGGCTAGCGGGGGGTATGATACGCAGTATTTT. The chain employs TRBV2 and TRBJ2-3; 11 bases map to TRBD2. The CDR3 runs 15 residues. The J segment lost 6 bases and the V segment lost 4 bases, leaving 6 bases of the junction unmatched. Germline CDR1 and CDR2: SNHLY and FYNNEI. Using reference TRBV2 and TRBJ2-3 for the parts outside the CDR3, the full variable domain is EPEVTQTPSHQVTQMGQEVILRCVPISNHLYFYWYRQILGQKVEFLVSFYNNEISEKSEIFDDQFSVERPDGSNFTLKIRSTKLEDSAMYFCASSVASGGYDTQYFGPGTRLTVL.

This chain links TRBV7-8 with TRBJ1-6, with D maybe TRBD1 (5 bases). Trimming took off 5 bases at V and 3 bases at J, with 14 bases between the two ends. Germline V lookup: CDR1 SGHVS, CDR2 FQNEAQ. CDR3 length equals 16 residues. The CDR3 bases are TGTGCCAGCAGCCTCCGGGACTCAAGCTATAATTCACCCCTCCACTTT. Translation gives CASSLRDSSYNSPLHF.